This T cell receptor beta chain was identified during a study of T cells in localized non-small cell lung cancer. Germline V lookup: CDR1 SGDLS, CDR2 YYNGEE. This CDR3 is built from 13 residues. The V and J ends lost 4 bases and 4 bases respectively, with 10 bases between them. Sequencing was performed with immunoSEQ multiplex PCR; in TCRdb, only in-frame clones are kept and a portion is missing. The sample lists 52,000 or so clones, 65% to 85% occurring once. The chain carries TRBV9 and TRBJ2-3, with TRBD2 as a possible D gene (5 bases). The clonotype was recovered from a man between 40 and 69 years old with stage III lung adenocarcinoma. Specimen: peripheral blood mononuclear cells, collected before any cancer treatment. Here the CDR3 reads CASSSPEADTQYF. DNA of the CDR3: TGTGCCAGCAGCTCCCCGGAGGCAGATACGCAGTATTTT. The variable domain in full, completed from reference TRBV9 and TRBJ2-3, reads DSGVTQTPKHLITATGQRVTLRCSPRSGDLSVYWYQQSLDQGLQFLIQYYNGEERAKGNILERFSAQQFPDLHSELNLSSLELGDSALYFCASSSPEADTQYFGPGTRLTVL.